A single sample gave rise to the 26 T cell receptor beta chains below, sequenced in a study of Tregs in tolerant kidney transplant recipients. Sequenced by immunoSEQ multiplex PCR; TCRdb stores in-frame clones only, minus some. The data show some 110,000 clones, 92% seen once. The sample consisted of CD4+ T cells from blood. The receptors derive from a human donor in good health.

The chain has TRBV5-1 and TRBJ1-2; D uncertain. There are 17 residues in the CDR3. Between the trimmed V and J ends, which lost 0 bases and 0 bases, there was a span of 15 bases. Germline lookup yields CDR1 SGHRS and CDR2 YFSETQ. CDR3 sequence reads: CASSLGFREGANYGYTF. The DNA for the CDR3 is TGCGCCAGCAGCTTGGGGTTTCGGGAGGGAGCTAACTATGGCTACACCTTC.

CDR3 protein: CATQPQVSNTEAFF. As DNA, the CDR3 is TGTGCCACCCAACCGCAGGTTTCGAACACTGAAGCTTTCTTT. The V call is TRBV7-6, the J call TRBJ1-1; D call uncertain. Germline V gene data show CDR1 as SGHVS and CDR2 as FNYEAQ. The CDR3 spans 14 residues. With 10 bases removed from V and 1 base from J, the gap between germline ends came to 16 bases. Drawing the rest from reference TRBV7-6 and TRBJ1-1, the complete variable domain is GAGVSQSPRYKVTKRGQDVALRCDPISGHVSLYWYRQALGQGPEFLTYFNYEAQQDKSGLPNDRFSAERPEGSISTLTIQRTEQRDSAMYRCATQPQVSNTEAFFGQGTRLTVV.

CDR3 sequence (DNA): TGCGCCAGCAGCTTGGAACTAGCGGGAGCCATGAGCACAGATACGCAGTATTTT. Translating it yields CASSLELAGAMSTDTQYF. The chain joins TRBV5-1 to TRBJ2-3; 11 bases match TRBD2. The CDR3 loop spans 18 amino acids. Germline V CDR1 and CDR2: SGHRS, YFSETQ. Trimming took 0 bases from V and 0 from J; bases not matched to a gene: 6.

The V call is TRBV5-1, the J call TRBJ1-1, with 7 bases fitting TRBD1. Trimming took 6 bases from V and 0 from J; bases not matched to a gene: 14. This CDR3 comprises 17 residues. Germline V gene lookup returns CDR1 SGHRS and CDR2 YFSETQ. In DNA, the CDR3 is TGCGCCAGCACGATAGAAAAGGGGGCTAATATGAACACTGAAGCTTTCTTT. Residues: CASTIEKGANMNTEAFF.

This clone was seen a few times. The CDR3: CASSLGQGLNTEAFF. The CDR3 bases are TGTGCCAGCTCACTTGGACAGGGACTGAACACTGAAGCTTTCTTT. The chain recombines TRBV18 with TRBJ1-1; TRBD1 aligns across 8 bases. V shed 4 bases and J 0 bases; nucleotides not matched to a gene: 4. The CDR3 totals 15 residues. CDR1 is KGHSH, CDR2 LQKENI, per germline.

V usage is TRBV14 and J usage is TRBJ1-2; unclear D gene. V was shortened by 5 bases and J by 5 bases, with 6 bases between the two germline ends. From germline, CDR1 is SGHDN and CDR2 FVKESK. The length of the CDR3 is 11 residues. CDR3 DNA sequence: TGTGCCAGCAGCTCGGGATATGGCTACACCTTC. Translated: CASSSGYGYTF.

The chain employs TRBV27 and TRBJ1-1, with 7 positions matching TRBD1. The CDR3 length is 17 residues. The germline V gene has CDR1 MNHEY and CDR2 SMNVEV (reference sequence). Germline trimming cut 2 bases from V and 8 bases from J; bases unmatched to any gene: 17. DNA of the CDR3: TGTGCCAGCAGTTTAGGGTCAGGGGGAAATTCACCTAAGGAAGCTTTCTTT. Translating gives CASSLGSGGNSPKEAFF.

The chain carries TRBV29-1 and TRBJ2-1; D might be TRBD2 (6 bases). V was shortened by 5 bases and J by 1 base, with 15 bases between the two germline ends. CDR3 size: 15 residues. The germline V gene encodes CDR1 SQVTM and CDR2 ANQGSEA. In DNA form, the CDR3 reads TGCAGCGTTCGGTCTGCGGGGAAATCCTACAATGAGCAGTTCTTC. It codes for CSVRSAGKSYNEQFF.

This sequence joins TRBV19 and TRBJ2-7, with TRBD1 identical over 7 bases. V dropped 7 bases and J dropped 5; count of bases not matched to a gene: 17. The CDR3 totals 16 residues. CDR1 and CDR2 from the germline V gene are LNHDA and SQIVND (reference sequence). The CDR3 DNA follows: TGTGCCAGTATCCGACAGGGTGTCCCTCCTCTGAACGAGCAGTACTTC. This gives the protein CASIRQGVPPLNEQYF.

The rearrangement uses TRBV11-2 and TRBJ2-5; D may be TRBD2 (5 bases). Germline V gene lookup returns CDR1 SGHAT and CDR2 FQNNGV. The V gene lost 5 bases and the J gene lost 5 bases, with 15 bases spanning the gap. The length of the CDR3 is 14 residues. The CDR3 sequence: CASSPGILRETQYF. The CDR3 DNA reads as TGTGCCAGCAGCCCCGGGATTCTCAGGGAGACCCAGTACTTC.

This chain uses TRBV6-1 with TRBJ2-3; 9 bases line up with TRBD2. The CDR3 runs 14 residues. The ends lost 5 bases at V and 6 bases at J; junction bases unmatched: 6. CDR1 and CDR2 (germline): MNHNS, SASEGT. In nucleotides, the CDR3 is TGTGCCAGCAGTCCGACTAGCGGAGGGGATACGCAGTATTTT. It translates to CASSPTSGGDTQYF.

The chain joins TRBV7-6 to TRBJ2-7; 7 bases map to TRBD2. Trimming took 5 bases from V and 7 from J; bases not matched to a gene: 14. The germline V gene has CDR1 SGHVS and CDR2 FNYEAQ. CDR3 size: 15 residues. This CDR3 reads CASSHWGEGPGEQYF. CDR3 nucleotide sequence: TGTGCCAGCAGCCATTGGGGGGAGGGCCCCGGGGAGCAGTACTTC. Full variable domain (missing parts from reference TRBV7-6 and TRBJ2-7): GAGVSQSPRYKVTKRGQDVALRCDPISGHVSLYWYRQALGQGPEFLTYFNYEAQQDKSGLPNDRFSAERPEGSISTLTIQRTEQRDSAMYRCASSHWGEGPGEQYFGPGTRLTVT.

The chain combines TRBV19 with TRBJ1-5; a possible D gene is TRBD1 (6 bases). The CDR3 length is 14 residues. With 7 bases removed from V and 0 bases from J, the gap between germline ends came to 10 bases. CDR1 is LNHDA and CDR2 is SQIVND in the germline V gene (reference sequence). CDR3 DNA: TGTGCCAGTAAGGGACACTTTAGCAATCAGCCCCAGCATTTT. It translates to CASKGHFSNQPQHF.

The chain has TRBV25-1 and TRBJ2-1; tentative D call: TRBD2 (5 bases). Germline CDR1 and CDR2: MGHDK and SYGVNS. V gave up 8 bases and J gave up 0 bases, with 11 bases separating them. The CDR3 length is 14 residues. The CDR3 nucleotides are TGTGCCAGCCTTAGCGCGAGCTCCTACAATGAGCAGTTCTTC. Protein: CASLSASSYNEQFF.

This clone was detected only a few times. This chain connects TRBV5-1 to TRBJ1-2, with TRBD1 identical over 11 bases. V lost 3 bases and J lost 7; bases outside the gene matches: 5. The CDR3 sequence is 14 residues long. Looked up from germline, CDR1 is SGHRS and CDR2 is YFSETQ. The DNA for the CDR3 is TGCGCCAGCAGCTACGGACAGGGGGCAGGTGGCTACACCTTC. Translation: CASSYGQGAGGYTF.

As DNA, the CDR3 is TGTGCCAGCAGCTTGTTGTGGGGGCCGGGGAGCTCCTATAATTCACCCCTCCACTTT. Translation gives CASSLLWGPGSSYNSPLHF. The chain is built from TRBV5-6 and TRBJ1-6; possible D gene TRBD1, 6 bases. Looked up from germline, CDR1 is SGHDT and CDR2 is YYEEEE. The ends were cut back, 1 base at V and 0 bases at J, with 17 bases in the middle. The CDR3 has 19 amino acids.

This clone showed up just a few times. The chain recombines TRBV5-1 with TRBJ2-5, with D perhaps given as TRBD1 or TRBD2 (5 bases each). The V end lost 0 bases, the J end lost 4 bases, and 13 bases lay between the germline ends. This CDR3 comprises 15 residues. Germline lookup yields CDR1 SGHRS and CDR2 YFSETQ. The CDR3 reads CASSLGGRTGETQYF. In DNA form, the CDR3 reads TGCGCCAGCAGCTTGGGGGGACGGACGGGAGAGACCCAGTACTTC.

The chain carries TRBV29-1 and TRBJ2-2; 9 bases are shared with TRBD2. Germline V gives CDR1 SQVTM, CDR2 ANQGSEA. V trimming: 4 bases; J trimming: 4 bases; junction bases outside the gene matches: 10. The CDR3 runs to 16 residues. The CDR3 loop reads CSVGLAEWFPTGELFF. For the CDR3, the DNA is TGCAGCGTTGGACTAGCGGAATGGTTCCCCACCGGGGAGCTGTTTTTT.

The chain recombines TRBV18 with TRBJ2-3, with D unclear. This CDR3 spans 15 amino acids. Germline V lookup: CDR1 KGHSH, CDR2 LQKENI. Trimming pared 4 bases from V and 0 bases from J, leaving 11 bases between. This chain's CDR3 is CASSQVVTSTDTQYF. The CDR3, as DNA: TGTGCCAGCTCACAGGTAGTGACTAGCACAGATACGCAGTATTTT.

The CDR3 sequence: CASSPRDTYYEQYF. The DNA of the CDR3 is TGTGCCAGCAGCCCCCGGGACACCTACTACGAGCAGTACTTC. The chain couples TRBV14 to TRBJ2-7; tentatively, D is TRBD1 (6 bases). Germline CDR1 reads SGHDN; CDR2 reads FVKESK. The CDR3 has 14 amino acids. The germline V and J ends were trimmed by 4 bases and 3 bases, with 13 bases remaining between them.

V is TRBV19 and J is TRBJ2-7; D gene ambiguous. CDR1 is LNHDA, CDR2 SQIVND, per germline (reference sequence). The germline V and J ends were trimmed by 1 base and 2 bases, with 6 bases remaining between them. There are 13 residues in the CDR3. The CDR3, as DNA: TGTGCCAGTAGTATAGTAGGAGCCTACGAGCAGTACTTC. The encoded protein is CASSIVGAYEQYF.

V is TRBV5-5 and J is TRBJ2-7; 7 bases match TRBD1. J lost 2 bases, V lost 2 bases, and 7 bases had no gene match. The germline V gene encodes CDR1 SGHKS and CDR2 YYEKEE (reference sequence). The CDR3 length is 15 residues. The DNA of the CDR3 is TGTGCCAGCAGCTTTGTTCCGGGACAGACCTACGAGCAGTACTTC. Translating gives CASSFVPGQTYEQYF.

The chain is built from TRBV7-9 and TRBJ1-2, with D possibly TRBD1 on 5 matching bases. CDR3 length equals 19 residues. The V and J ends lost 2 bases and 0 bases respectively, with 22 bases between them. Germline CDR1 and CDR2: SEHNR and FQNEAQ (reference sequence). CDR3 sequence (DNA): TGTGCCAGCAGCTTACGAGGGAGGGGACCAACTAACGCTAACTATGGCTACACCTTC. Its protein product is CASSLRGRGPTNANYGYTF.

V is TRBV12-5 and J is TRBJ2-1; possible D gene TRBD1, 6 bases. V was pared by 2 bases and J by 6 bases, with 8 bases between. CDR1 and CDR2 from the germline V gene are LGHNT and FRNRAP. The CDR3 extends over 13 amino acids. For the CDR3, the DNA is TGTGCTAGTGGTTTGAGGACAGTCAATGAGCAGTTCTTC. Amino acids: CASGLRTVNEQFF.

The gene calls are TRBV15 and TRBJ1-2, with TRBD1 as a possible D gene (6 bases). CDR1 is LNHNV and CDR2 is YYDKDF in the germline V gene (reference sequence). The CDR3 covers 15 residues. The V gene lost 0 bases and the J gene lost 7 bases, with 15 bases spanning the gap. The CDR3 region has the DNA TGTGCCACCAGCAGAGAGGTCAACAGGGTATCTGGCTACACCTTC. As protein: CATSREVNRVSGYTF.

CDR3 residues: CAWTRQGGTLGNQPQHF. CDR3 in DNA: TGTGCCTGGACTAGACAGGGAGGGACCCTCGGGAATCAGCCCCAGCATTTT. The chain uses TRBV30 and TRBJ1-5, with 7 bases fitting TRBD1. This CDR3 has 17 residues. Unmatched junction bases numbered 16, after V lost 4 bases and J lost 4 bases. CDR1 and CDR2 from the germline V gene are GTSNPN and SVGIG (reference sequence).